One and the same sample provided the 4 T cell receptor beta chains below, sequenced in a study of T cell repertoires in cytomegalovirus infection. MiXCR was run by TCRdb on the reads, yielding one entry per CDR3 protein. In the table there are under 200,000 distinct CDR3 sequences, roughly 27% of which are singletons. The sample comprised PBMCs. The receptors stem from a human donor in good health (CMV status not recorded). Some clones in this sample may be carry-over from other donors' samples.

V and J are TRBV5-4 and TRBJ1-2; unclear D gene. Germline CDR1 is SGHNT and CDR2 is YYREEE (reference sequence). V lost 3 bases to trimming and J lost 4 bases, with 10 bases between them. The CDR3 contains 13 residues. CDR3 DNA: TGTGCCAGCAGCTCTGGATCACGCTATGGCTACACCTTC. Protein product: CASSSGSRYGYTF.

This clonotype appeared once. The CDR3 bases are TGCAGTGCTAGAGATCCAATGTTGGACAGGGTAGCTTTCTTT. Amino acid sequence: CSARDPMLDRVAFF. The chain links TRBV20-1 to TRBJ1-1; TRBD1 matches 8 bases. With V trimmed by 0 bases and J by 10 bases, 10 bases remained unmatched. The CDR3 has 14 amino acids. From germline, CDR1 is DFQATT and CDR2 SNEGSKA (reference sequence).

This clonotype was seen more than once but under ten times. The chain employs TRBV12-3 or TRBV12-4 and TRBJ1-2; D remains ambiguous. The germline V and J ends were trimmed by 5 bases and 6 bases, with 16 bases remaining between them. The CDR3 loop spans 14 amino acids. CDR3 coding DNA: TGTGCCAGCAGTCCGGGCCTACCTCCGAATGGCTACACCTTC. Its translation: CASSPGLPPNGYTF.

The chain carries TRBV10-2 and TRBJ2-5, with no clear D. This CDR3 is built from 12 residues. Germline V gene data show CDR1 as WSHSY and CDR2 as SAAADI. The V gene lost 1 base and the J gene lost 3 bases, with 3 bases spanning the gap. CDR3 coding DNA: TGCGCCAGCAGTGAGTTAGAAGAGACCCAGTACTTC. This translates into CASSELEETQYF.